This T cell receptor beta chain came from a study of blood T cell repertoires in COVID-19. Study at large: T cells, B-cell-depleted T cells, or PBMCs provided the cDNA or gDNA that served as material.

Clinical histories supplied by participants themselves formed the basis of cohort assignment. Donors in Cohort 3 counted as recovered after two negative PCRs, clearance, or symptom resolution. Germline V lookup: CDR1 SGHRS, CDR2 YFSETQ. The CDR3 length is 14 residues. V dropped 3 bases and J dropped 7; count of bases not matched to a gene: 5. Assay used: immunoSEQ multiplex PCR; TCRdb lists only in-frame clones, some missing. This sample carries a few hundred thousand clones, nearly 90% of them seen once, and the ten largest clones take under 6.5%. Sequencing was performed on PBMCs or T cells enriched from blood (not recorded which). This chain uses TRBV5-1 with TRBJ1-5; 9 nucleotides match TRBD1. This sequence was found in a woman in her twenties or thirties who had recovered from COVID-19. The CDR3 here is CASSWRQGGQPQHF. In DNA, the CDR3 is TGCGCCAGCAGCTGGAGACAGGGGGGCCAGCCCCAGCATTTT.